The 24 T cell receptor beta chains listed next were all sequenced from one sample in a study of patients and donors after allogeneic stem cell transplantation. TCRdb reanalysed the RT-PCR reads using MiXCR and keeps one entry per CDR3 protein. The data show fewer than 500,000 distinct CDR3 sequences, 16% seen once. The sequencing sample was made of blood, either unsorted or a sorted T cell fraction (not recorded which). These receptors all stem from a human donor who was either an allogeneic HSCT recipient or a stem cell or donor lymphocyte infusion donor (not recorded which). It is not recorded whose cells these are; they may come from a transplant donor.

The chain has TRBV29-1 and TRBJ1-2, with TRBD1 identical over 7 bases. The germline gives CDR1 SQVTM, CDR2 ANQGSEA. With V trimmed by 7 bases and J by 0 bases, 5 bases remained unmatched. The CDR3 sequence is 13 residues long. CDR3 residues: CSDRQGSNYGYTF. The CDR3 coding sequence is TGCAGCGACCGACAGGGCTCTAACTATGGCTACACCTTC.

This clonotype was counted only a few times. This chain uses TRBV28 with TRBJ2-6, with D unclear. This CDR3 is 17 amino acids long. V was cut by 3 bases and J by 0 bases, with 12 bases left in between. From germline, CDR1 is MDHEN and CDR2 SYDVKM. CDR3 region: CASSFQVAPSGANVLTF. For the CDR3, the DNA is TGTGCCAGCAGTTTCCAGGTAGCTCCCTCTGGGGCCAACGTCCTGACTTTC. Full variable domain (outside the CDR3, taken from reference TRBV28 and TRBJ2-6): DVKVTQSSRYLVKRTGEKVFLECVQDMDHENMFWYRQDPGLGLRLIYFSYDVKMKEKGDIPEGYSVSREKKERFSLILESASTNQTSMYLCASSFQVAPSGANVLTFGAGSRLTVL.

The chain uses TRBV25-1 and TRBJ2-7, with TRBD2 matching over 14 bases. Germline values: CDR1 MGHDK, CDR2 SYGVNS. With V trimmed by 4 bases and J by 6 bases, 8 bases remained unmatched. The CDR3 is made up of 16 amino acids. The CDR3 protein is CASSGRTSGRRSEQYF. The CDR3 DNA follows: TGTGCCAGCAGTGGTCGGACTAGCGGGAGGCGGTCCGAGCAGTACTTC.

Only a few counts were recorded for this clonotype. This chain links TRBV9 with TRBJ1-1; D not certain. V shed 5 bases and J shed 2 bases, with 10 bases lying between them. Per germline, CDR1 SGDLS and CDR2 YYNGEE. The CDR3 contains 13 residues. The CDR3 is CASRGSENTEAFF. DNA for the CDR3: TGTGCCAGCAGGGGGTCGGAAAACACTGAAGCTTTCTTT.

This clonotype was seen ten or more times. The chain links TRBV7-3 to TRBJ1-1; D is uncertain. The CDR3 covers 15 residues. Germline lookup yields CDR1 SGHTA and CDR2 FQGTGA. Between the trimmed V and J ends, which lost 4 bases and 0 bases, there was a span of 12 bases. The CDR3 sequence: CASSSYYRLNTEAFF. The CDR3, as DNA: TGTGCCAGCAGCTCTTATTACAGACTGAACACTGAAGCTTTCTTT. Variable domain in full (rest from reference TRBV7-3 and TRBJ1-1): GAGVSQTPSNKVTEKGKYVELRCDPISGHTALYWYRQSLGQGPEFLIYFQGTGAADDSGLPNDRFFAVRPEGSVSTLKIQRTERGDSAVYLCASSSYYRLNTEAFFGQGTRLTVV.

The chain uses TRBV12-3 or TRBV12-4 and TRBJ2-2; TRBD2 aligns across 16 bases. This CDR3 spans 15 amino acids. V dropped 5 bases and J dropped 6; count of bases not matched to a gene: 0. CDR3 sequence: CASSGTSGGAGELFF. Written as DNA, the CDR3 is TGTGCCAGCAGTGGGACTAGCGGGGGGGCCGGGGAGCTGTTTTTT.

The chain has TRBV12-3 or TRBV12-4 and TRBJ2-4; 9 positions agree with TRBD2. V was pared by 4 bases and J by 12 bases, with 13 bases of the junction left unmatched. The CDR3 extends over 15 amino acids. CDR3 bases: TGTGCCAGCAGTTCCATGGGAGGAGCGGGGGGAGCTCAGTACTTC. This gives the protein CASSSMGGAGGAQYF.

The chain joins TRBV21-1 to TRBJ1-4. TRBV21-1 is a documented pseudogene. This CDR3 has 18 amino acids. In DNA, the CDR3 is TGTGCCAGCAGCAAAGGTGGTCTGGGCAGAGATACGGGTGAAAAACTGTTTTTT. Protein: CASSKGGLGRDTGEKLFF.

The chain is built from TRBV20-1 and TRBJ2-6; perhaps TRBD1 as D (5 bases). CDR3 length equals 15 residues. CDR1 DFQATT and CDR2 SNEGSKA come from the germline V gene (reference sequence). Trimming shortened V by 5 bases and J by 0 bases, and 11 bases separated the two germline ends. The CDR3 DNA reads as TGCAGTGCTCCCGACAGTCGCTCTGGGGCCAACGTCCTGACTTTC. This sequence encodes CSAPDSRSGANVLTF.

This clonotype has just a few counts. The chain links TRBV11-1 to TRBJ2-3; D may be TRBD2 (5 bases). CDR1 SGHAT and CDR2 FQDESV come from the germline V gene (reference sequence). The CDR3 covers 18 residues. V was cut by 5 bases and J by 2 bases, with 23 bases left in between. The CDR3 sequence: CASSRRGLFSRATDTQYF. The CDR3 DNA sequence: TGTGCCAGCAGCCGCCGCGGGCTCTTCTCTCGAGCCACAGATACGCAGTATTTT.

Only one count was recorded for this clonotype. The chain has TRBV5-4 and TRBJ2-7; possible D gene TRBD1, 6 bases. V dropped 4 bases and J dropped 1 base, with 12 bases sitting between them. Germline values: CDR1 SGHNT, CDR2 YYREEE (reference sequence). The CDR3 has 14 residues. CDR3 amino acids: CASSTQTGSYEQYF. The CDR3 DNA reads TGTGCCAGCAGCACACAAACAGGGTCCTACGAGCAGTACTTC.

This clonotype occurred a few times. This chain uses TRBV6-5 with TRBJ2-6; D gene uncertain. The CDR3 runs 14 residues. Looked up from germline, CDR1 is MNHEY and CDR2 is SVGAGI. The germline V and J ends were trimmed by 0 bases and 3 bases, with 3 bases remaining between them. The DNA for the CDR3 is TGTGCCAGCAGTTACTCCGGTGGGGCCAACGTCCTGACTTTC. Protein: CASSYSGGANVLTF.

The chain links TRBV7-3 to TRBJ2-2, with 8 bases matching TRBD2. The V segment lost 3 bases and the J segment 2 bases; nucleotides outside the gene matches: 2. This CDR3 spans 15 amino acids. Germline V gives CDR1 SGHTA, CDR2 FQGTGA. The CDR3 sequence: CASSLSGGNTGELFF. The CDR3 DNA reads as TGTGCCAGCAGCTTGAGCGGGGGCAACACCGGGGAGCTGTTTTTT.

This clonotype occurred a few times. The chain has TRBV4-1 and TRBJ1-3, with D unresolved. Germline CDR1 reads MGHRA; CDR2 reads YSYEKL. V was pared by 1 base and J by 0 bases, with 7 bases between. CDR3 size: 15 residues. The CDR3 DNA reads as TGCGCCAGCAGCCAAGGCCCCCTCTCTGGAAACACCATATATTTT. Its translation: CASSQGPLSGNTIYF.

This clonotype was recorded at least ten times. V and J are TRBV12-3 or TRBV12-4 and TRBJ1-2; D is ambiguous. The CDR3 has 15 amino acids. The V end lost 5 bases, the J end lost 1 base, and 14 bases lay between the germline ends. The CDR3 protein is CASSGQVPLNYGYTF. The CDR3 region has the DNA TGTGCCAGCAGTGGCCAGGTACCACTTAACTATGGCTACACCTTC.

This clonotype was observed a handful of times. The gene calls are TRBV5-6 and TRBJ2-1, with D unclear. This CDR3 has 11 residues. V was clipped by 3 bases and J by 9 bases, with 7 bases between them. CDR1 SGHDT and CDR2 YYEEEE come from the germline V gene. CDR3 DNA sequence: TGTGCCAGCAGCTCCGTAGTTGAGCAGTTCTTC. The encoded protein is CASSSVVEQFF.

This clonotype has just a few counts. This chain connects TRBV12-3 or TRBV12-4 to TRBJ2-7; TRBD2 is a possible D gene (5 bases). Trimming left V 2 bases short and J 3 bases short, with 14 bases between. This CDR3 comprises 15 residues. The CDR3 reads CASSLSGGFYYEQYF. For the CDR3, the DNA is TGTGCCAGCAGTTTAAGCGGCGGGTTCTACTACGAGCAGTACTTC.

V gene TRBV6-1 combines with J gene TRBJ1-6; the match to TRBD1 covers 8 bases. The germline gives CDR1 MNHNS, CDR2 SASEGT. CDR3 length: 15 amino acids. J lost 10 bases, V lost 5 bases, and 10 bases had no gene match. In DNA form, the CDR3 reads TGTGCCAGCAGTCGACAGGGGATAATTTGGTCACCCCTCCACTTT. Translating gives CASSRQGIIWSPLHF.

Only a few counts were recorded for this clonotype. The chain joins TRBV30 to TRBJ2-5, with D unresolved. Germline assignment: CDR1 GTSNPN and CDR2 SVGIG (reference sequence). V was pared by 3 bases and J by 5 bases, with 10 bases between. The CDR3 consists of 12 residues. As DNA, the CDR3 is TGTGCCTGGAGCATCCCCCCCGAGACCCAGTACTTC. This translates into CAWSIPPETQYF.

This clonotype was observed a few times. The rearrangement links TRBV7-6 to TRBJ2-3; 8 bases line up with TRBD2. Germline CDR1 is SGHVS and CDR2 is FNYEAQ. V shed 4 bases and J 2 bases; nucleotides not matched to a gene: 11. The CDR3 spans 17 residues. CDR3 in DNA: TGTGCCAGCAGCTCCCCTACTTTGCGGGGGGCCACAGATACGCAGTATTTT. Amino acids: CASSSPTLRGATDTQYF. The whole variable domain, filled in from reference TRBV7-6 and TRBJ2-3, reads GAGVSQSPRYKVTKRGQDVALRCDPISGHVSLYWYRQALGQGPEFLTYFNYEAQQDKSGLPNDRFSAERPEGSISTLTIQRTEQRDSAMYRCASSSPTLRGATDTQYFGPGTRLTVL.

V gene TRBV12-3 or TRBV12-4 combines with J gene TRBJ2-3, with D possibly being TRBD2 (6 bases). The V end lost 8 bases, the J end lost 4 bases, and 19 bases lay between the germline ends. The CDR3 spans 15 residues. This CDR3 reads CASLLGRGWADTQYF. The CDR3 DNA reads as TGTGCCAGCCTACTAGGGCGGGGATGGGCAGATACGCAGTATTTT.

At least ten counts were recorded for this clonotype. The V gene is TRBV10-3, the J gene TRBJ2-7; possible D gene TRBD1, 5 bases. Germline CDR1 and CDR2: ENHRY and SYGVKD. V lost 5 bases and J 7 bases, leaving 12 bases between the germline ends. The CDR3 contains 12 residues. The CDR3 nucleotides are TGTGCCATCAGTTACAGGAGTGAAGAGCAGTACTTC. Translated: CAISYRSEEQYF.

V gene TRBV5-5 combines with J gene TRBJ1-5; a possible D gene is TRBD1 (5 bases). From germline, CDR1 is SGHKS and CDR2 YYEKEE (reference sequence). This CDR3 contains 13 residues. V was pared by 1 base and J by 7 bases, with 9 bases between. The DNA of the CDR3 is TGTGCCAGCAGCTTGCGAGGGGTCCAGCCCCAGCATTTT. Translation gives CASSLRGVQPQHF.

The chain recombines TRBV20-1 with TRBJ2-7; D might be TRBD2 (6 bases). With 0 bases removed from V and 5 bases from J, the gap between germline ends came to 14 bases. This CDR3 spans 14 amino acids. From germline, CDR1 is DFQATT and CDR2 SNEGSKA (reference sequence). CDR3 amino acids: CSARDRRGSDEQYF. The CDR3, as DNA: TGCAGTGCTAGAGACCGCCGGGGGTCGGACGAGCAGTACTTC.